The 29 T cell receptor beta chains in this list originate from one sample, sequenced in a study of a mutant IDH1 vaccine in newly diagnosed glioma. Time point defined: week 11, during vaccination. A single vaccine dose contained 300 ug of mutant IDH1 20-mer peptide, and topical imiquimod was used with it. Their antigens remain unidentified. TCRdb's copy holds only in-frame clones and misses some; the assay was immunoSEQ multiplex PCR. The table shows 120,000 or so clones, with roughly 77% occurring only once. The sample was PBMCs, taken from a glioma patient whose treatment included an IDH1 peptide vaccine. These receptors were collected from a man aged 40-49 years with glioma.

V usage is TRBV6-5 and J usage is TRBJ1-1, with D maybe TRBD1 (5 bases). The CDR3 totals 14 residues. CDR1 is MNHEY, CDR2 SVGAGI, per germline. V gave up 7 bases and J gave up 1 base, with 13 bases separating them. The chain's CDR3 is CASNAPTGNTEAFF. As DNA, the CDR3 is TGTGCCAGCAATGCCCCTACAGGGAACACTGAAGCTTTCTTT.

The rearrangement uses TRBV30 and TRBJ2-5; maybe TRBD1 (5 bases). The assigned J gene may be wrong: the sequence end matches TRBJ2-7 better. The CDR3 covers 13 residues. The V gene's germline CDR1 is GTSNPN and CDR2 SVGIG (reference sequence). CDR3 DNA: TGTGCCTGGAGTGCGGACACCTACTACGAGCAGTACTTC. This gives the protein CAWSADTYYEQYF.

This chain links TRBV19 with TRBJ1-2; 10 bases agree with TRBD1. This CDR3 spans 14 amino acids. From germline, CDR1 is LNHDA and CDR2 SQIVND (reference sequence). V dropped 3 bases and J dropped 5; count of bases not matched to a gene: 3. CDR3 bases: TGTGCCAGTAGTATCGGGACAGGGGTGTATGGCTACACCTTC. It encodes CASSIGTGVYGYTF.

The chain uses TRBV5-6 and TRBJ1-5; D unclear. Germline assignment: CDR1 SGHDT and CDR2 YYEEEE. This CDR3 region has 13 residues. V was cut by 3 bases and J by 9 bases, with 13 bases left in between. CDR3 sequence reads: CASSSQRVGPQHF. CDR3 coding DNA: TGTGCCAGCAGCTCCCAGAGAGTAGGGCCCCAGCATTTT.

This clone came up once. This rearrangement joins TRBV27 to TRBJ1-2; 8 nucleotides match TRBD1. V was clipped by 5 bases and J by 4 bases; unmatched bases: 12. In germline, CDR1 is MNHEY, CDR2 SMNVEV (reference sequence). The CDR3 is 16 amino acids. CDR3 DNA sequence: TGTGCCAGCAGTCTCTCCCCGGGTCAGGGGGCCTATGGCTACACCTTC. It codes for CASSLSPGQGAYGYTF.

The V call is TRBV18, the J call TRBJ2-2, with D possibly being TRBD1 (6 bases). Germline lookup yields CDR1 KGHSH and CDR2 LQKENI. Trimming stripped 3 bases from V and 5 bases from J, with 16 bases between. CDR3 length equals 16 residues. Here the CDR3 DNA reads TGTGCCAGCTCACCGGCGGCAGGGGTGTCGACCGGGGAGCTGTTTTTT. It translates to CASSPAAGVSTGELFF.

The genes are TRBV7-9 and TRBJ2-2; 12 bases agree with TRBD2. V gave up 5 bases and J gave up 2 bases; unmatched junction bases: 3. CDR1 and CDR2 (germline): SEHNR, FQNEAQ (reference sequence). The CDR3 length is 16 residues. CDR3: CASSLGLAGNTGELFF. CDR3 nucleotide sequence: TGTGCCAGCAGCCTGGGACTAGCGGGCAACACCGGGGAGCTGTTTTTT.

V and J are TRBV5-1 and TRBJ2-3, with D possibly TRBD2 on 5 matching bases. The V and J ends lost 4 bases and 2 bases respectively, with 17 bases between them. This CDR3 has 16 residues. Germline V CDR1 and CDR2: SGHRS, YFSETQ. The CDR3 DNA is TGCGCCAGCAGCGAATACTCGGGAAGAATCACAGATACGCAGTATTTT. As protein: CASSEYSGRITDTQYF.

The chain recombines TRBV5-4 with TRBJ2-3, with a tentative D call TRBD2 (6 bases). This CDR3 spans 15 amino acids. Germline values: CDR1 SGHNT, CDR2 YYREEE (reference sequence). V lost 4 bases, J lost 4 bases, and 16 bases lay in between. The chain's CDR3 is CASSRDLRAPDTQYF. In nucleotides, the CDR3 is TGTGCCAGCAGCAGGGACTTACGAGCGCCAGATACGCAGTATTTT.

The chain recombines TRBV4-3 with TRBJ2-1; maybe TRBD2 (6 bases). Germline CDR1 and CDR2: LGHNA and YSLEER. The ends were cut back, 4 bases at V and 2 bases at J, with 15 bases in the middle. The CDR3 is made up of 16 amino acids. This CDR3 is CASSPSGRGTYNEQFF. CDR3 DNA sequence: TGCGCCAGCAGCCCCTCGGGGCGGGGAACCTACAATGAGCAGTTCTTC.

The chain links TRBV28 to TRBJ2-1; D unclear. Per germline, CDR1 MDHEN and CDR2 SYDVKM. The CDR3 has 16 residues. Trimming stripped 6 bases from V and 8 bases from J, with 23 bases between. CDR3 amino acids: CASRRIASTVADEQFF. DNA of the CDR3: TGTGCCAGCAGGCGAATCGCGAGTACGGTCGCTGATGAGCAGTTCTTC.

The genes are TRBV5-5 and TRBJ2-5; no clear D. The CDR3 is 13 residues long. The V end was cut by 2 bases, the J end by 5 bases, with 10 bases between. Germline V gives CDR1 SGHKS, CDR2 YYEKEE (reference sequence). The CDR3 here is CASSFRNRETQYF. The CDR3 DNA reads TGTGCCAGCAGCTTTCGAAACCGGGAGACCCAGTACTTC.

This chain joins TRBV15 and TRBJ2-5; D perhaps matches TRBD1 (7 bases). Trimming removed 3 bases from V and 5 bases from J, with 16 bases in between. Germline loops: CDR1 LNHNV, CDR2 YYDKDF (reference sequence). This CDR3 region has 15 residues. The CDR3 reads CATSREGAERETQYF. CDR3 DNA: TGTGCCACCAGCAGGGAGGGGGCGGAACGGGAGACCCAGTACTTC.

V is TRBV5-1 and J is TRBJ2-1; 14 bases align to TRBD2. Germline CDR1 SGHRS, CDR2 YFSETQ. Losses at the gene ends were 3 bases for V and 4 bases for J; bases not matched to a gene: 6. CDR3 length: 17 residues. The CDR3 DNA is TGCGCCAGCAGCTCCCGACTAGCGGGAGGGATATACAATGAGCAGTTCTTC. Translating it yields CASSSRLAGGIYNEQFF.

This clone has a handful of counts. A junction end diverges from the germline sequence, so it may reflect a read error. The chain links TRBV30 to TRBJ2-1, with 8 positions matching TRBD2. The CDR3 has 16 residues. CDR1 is GTSNPN, CDR2 SVGIG, per germline (reference sequence). The CDR3 DNA reads as TGTGCCTGGAGTACCGGGGCTAGCGGGTCCTACGATGAGCAGTTCTTC. Amino acid sequence: CAWSTGASGSYDEQFF.

This clone was seen once. This chain links TRBV29-1 with TRBJ2-2, with D possibly TRBD2 on 6 matching bases. V was clipped by 7 bases and J by 4 bases, with 25 bases between them. The CDR3 runs 17 residues. CDR1 and CDR2 (germline): SQVTM, ANQGSEA. DNA for the CDR3: TGCAGCGCCCATTTGGGGGGTGGCAGGGTGGGCACCGGGGAGCTGTTTTTT. It is translated as CSAHLGGGRVGTGELFF.

The table lists this clone with a count of one. The chain employs TRBV11-3 and TRBJ2-3, with 9 bases identical to TRBD2. V gave up 5 bases and J gave up 5 bases; unmatched junction bases: 8. The CDR3 runs 15 residues. Looked up from germline, CDR1 is SGHNT and CDR2 is YENEEA. The CDR3 DNA follows: TGTGCCAGCAGCGTTATTAGCGGGGGCGAAGATACGCAGTATTTT. It codes for CASSVISGGEDTQYF.

The V and J genes are TRBV7-2 and TRBJ1-1, with D hard to call. Trimming removed 5 bases at V and 1 base at J, with 8 bases between. CDR1 is SGHTA, CDR2 FQGNSA, per germline. The CDR3 loop spans 13 amino acids. In DNA, the CDR3 is TGTGCCAGCAGCCCCCTCAGGAACACTGAAGCTTTCTTT. Protein product: CASSPLRNTEAFF.

V gene TRBV12-5 combines with J gene TRBJ2-3, with no clear D. V was trimmed by 2 bases and J by 9 bases, leaving 9 bases between them. Germline V CDR1 and CDR2: LGHNT, FRNRAP. This CDR3 is built from 12 residues. The CDR3 is CASGLTGPTQYF. CDR3 sequence (DNA): TGTGCTAGTGGTTTGACCGGTCCCACGCAGTATTTT.

This chain connects TRBV7-9 to TRBJ2-5; possible D gene TRBD2, 7 bases. The CDR3 length is 16 residues. With 4 bases removed from V and 4 bases from J, the gap between germline ends came to 19 bases. Germline CDR1 reads SEHNR; CDR2 reads FQNEAQ (reference sequence). The CDR3 bases are TGTGCCAGCAGCTACTACCAGGGGAGGGTTGGAGAGACCCAGTACTTC. Its translation: CASSYYQGRVGETQYF.

J is TRBJ2-7 and V is TRBV2; 11 positions match TRBD2. V dropped 4 bases and J dropped 1; count of bases not matched to a gene: 6. The CDR3 spans 16 residues. Germline V gene data show CDR1 as SNHLY and CDR2 as FYNNEI. DNA for the CDR3: TGTGCCAGCAGTGGCCTAGCGGGGGGAGATTCCTACGAGCAGTACTTC. Its translation: CASSGLAGGDSYEQYF.

V and J are TRBV30 and TRBJ2-5, with D uncertain. The DNA end is a closer match to TRBJ2-7, so the J assignment may be wrong. Germline CDR1 and CDR2: GTSNPN and SVGIG (reference sequence). This CDR3 spans 13 amino acids. CDR3 DNA: TGTGCCTGGAGTAGTGGCCACTCCTACGAGCAGTACTTC. Translation: CAWSSGHSYEQYF.

This clone was detected only a few times. CDR3 sequence reads: CASSVTAVSGNTIYF. The DNA of the CDR3 is TGTGCCAGCAGCGTCACAGCGGTTTCTGGAAACACCATATATTTT. This sequence joins TRBV7-2 and TRBJ1-3; D not resolved. CDR1 and CDR2 from the germline V gene are SGHTA and FQGNSA. The CDR3 extends over 15 amino acids. Trimming removed 5 bases at V and 1 base at J, with 12 bases between.

The chain links TRBV7-2 to TRBJ2-7; 7 nucleotides align to TRBD1. CDR1 SGHTA and CDR2 FQGNSA come from the germline V gene. This CDR3 contains 17 residues. V was pared by 1 base and J by 0 bases, with 9 bases of the junction left unmatched. As DNA, the CDR3 is TGTGCCAGCAGCTTAGTGGGCAGGGGGTTTCACTCCTACGAGCAGTACTTC. Translating gives CASSLVGRGFHSYEQYF.

The chain couples TRBV6-5 to TRBJ1-2, with 11 bases fitting TRBD1. This CDR3 is 16 amino acids long. V lost 4 bases, J lost 2 bases, and 6 bases stayed unmatched. From germline, CDR1 is MNHEY and CDR2 SVGAGI. CDR3 sequence reads: CASSSMDRGRNYGYTF. CDR3 nucleotides: TGTGCCAGCAGTTCTATGGACAGGGGGCGCAACTATGGCTACACCTTC.

The V call is TRBV29-1, the J call TRBJ2-7, with unresolved D. The CDR3 covers 15 residues. Germline lookup yields CDR1 SQVTM and CDR2 ANQGSEA. V was pared by 1 base and J by 5 bases, with 18 bases between. CDR3 bases: TGCAGCGTTGAAGCTCTTGTAGGCGGTATAAACGAGCAGTACTTC. This encodes CSVEALVGGINEQYF.

The J gene is TRBJ1-1, the V gene TRBV30; D is uncertain. This CDR3 region has 13 residues. V lost 4 bases and J 2 bases, leaving 11 bases between the germline ends. From germline, CDR1 is GTSNPN and CDR2 SVGIG (reference sequence). Here the CDR3 DNA reads TGTGCCTGGACCAAAGGCTACAACACTGAAGCTTTCTTT. It codes for CAWTKGYNTEAFF. The full variable domain, rest sourced from reference TRBV30 and TRBJ1-1, is SQTIHQWPATLVQPVGSPLSLECTVEGTSNPNLYWYRQAAGRGLQLLFYSVGIGQISSEVPQNLSASRPQDRQFILSSKKLLLSDSGFYLCAWTKGYNTEAFFGQGTRLTVV.

The J gene is TRBJ2-7, the V gene TRBV9; D may be TRBD1 (5 bases). Trimming removed 4 bases at V and 0 bases at J, with 11 bases between. Germline V lookup: CDR1 SGDLS, CDR2 YYNGEE. The CDR3 runs 14 residues. The CDR3 region has the DNA TGTGCCAGCAGCCCCGGACATCGCTCCTACGAGCAGTACTTC. This codes for CASSPGHRSYEQYF. Filled out from reference TRBV9 and TRBJ2-7, the complete variable domain reads DSGVTQTPKHLITATGQRVTLRCSPRSGDLSVYWYQQSLDQGLQFLIQYYNGEERAKGNILERFSAQQFPDLHSELNLSSLELGDSALYFCASSPGHRSYEQYFGPGTRLTVT.

The V call is TRBV7-2, the J call TRBJ1-2, with 8 bases aligning to TRBD1. The CDR3 sequence is 18 residues long. V was pared by 5 bases and J by 5 bases, with 19 bases of the junction left unmatched. Germline loops: CDR1 SGHTA, CDR2 FQGNSA. DNA for the CDR3: TGTGCCAGCAGCCTAATTTCCGGGACAGGAAAGGTTTCTTATGGCTACACCTTC. Its translation is CASSLISGTGKVSYGYTF.